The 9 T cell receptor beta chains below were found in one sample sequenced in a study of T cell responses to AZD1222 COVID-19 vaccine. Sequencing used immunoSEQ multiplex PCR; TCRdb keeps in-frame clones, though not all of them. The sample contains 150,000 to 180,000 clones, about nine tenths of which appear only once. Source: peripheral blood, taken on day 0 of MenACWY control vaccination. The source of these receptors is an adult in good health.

DNA of the CDR3: TGCGCCAGCAGCTTGGCCGTCAGCGGGGGCTACGAGCAGTACTTC. Protein: CASSLAVSGGYEQYF. The V call is TRBV5-1, the J call TRBJ2-7, with 8 bases matching TRBD2. CDR3 length: 15 residues. V shed 0 bases and J 3 bases; nucleotides not matched to a gene: 5. Per germline, CDR1 SGHRS and CDR2 YFSETQ.

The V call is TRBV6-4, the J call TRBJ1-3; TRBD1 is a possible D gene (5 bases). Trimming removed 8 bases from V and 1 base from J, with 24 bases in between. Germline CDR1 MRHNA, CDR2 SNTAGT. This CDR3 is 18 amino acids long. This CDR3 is CASPPGPSWAPSGNTIYF. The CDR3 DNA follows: TGTGCCAGCCCCCCAGGGCCCTCTTGGGCCCCATCTGGAAACACCATATATTTT.

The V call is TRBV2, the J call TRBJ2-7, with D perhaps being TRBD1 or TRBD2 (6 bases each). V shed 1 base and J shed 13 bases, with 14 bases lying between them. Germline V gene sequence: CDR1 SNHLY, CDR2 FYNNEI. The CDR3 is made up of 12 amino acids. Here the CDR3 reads CASSEGSRGDYF. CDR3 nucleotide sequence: TGTGCCAGCAGTGAAGGAAGTAGGGGGGACTACTTC.

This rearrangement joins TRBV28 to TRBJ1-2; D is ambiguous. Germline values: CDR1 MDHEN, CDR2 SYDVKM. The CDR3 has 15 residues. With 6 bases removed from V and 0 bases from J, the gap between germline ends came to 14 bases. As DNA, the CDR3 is TGTGCCAGCAGCCCTAACACGAGACCTAACTATGGCTACACCTTC. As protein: CASSPNTRPNYGYTF.

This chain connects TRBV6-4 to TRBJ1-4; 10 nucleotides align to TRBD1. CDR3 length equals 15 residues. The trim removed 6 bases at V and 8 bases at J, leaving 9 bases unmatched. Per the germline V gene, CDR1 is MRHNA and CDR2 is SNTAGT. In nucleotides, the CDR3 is TGTGCCAGCAGCCCGTGGTCGGACAGGGGGGAAAAACTGTTTTTT. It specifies CASSPWSDRGEKLFF.

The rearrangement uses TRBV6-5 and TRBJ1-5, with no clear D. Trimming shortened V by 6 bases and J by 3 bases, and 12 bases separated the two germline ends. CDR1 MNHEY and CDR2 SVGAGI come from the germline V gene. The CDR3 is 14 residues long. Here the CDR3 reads CASRAGEANQPQHF. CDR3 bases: TGTGCCAGCAGAGCAGGAGAGGCCAATCAGCCCCAGCATTTT.

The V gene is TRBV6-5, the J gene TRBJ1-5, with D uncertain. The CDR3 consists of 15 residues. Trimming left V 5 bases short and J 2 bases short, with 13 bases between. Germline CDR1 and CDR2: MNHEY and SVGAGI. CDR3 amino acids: CASSPDSRGNQPQHF. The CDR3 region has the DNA TGTGCCAGCAGTCCCGATAGTAGAGGCAATCAGCCCCAGCATTTT.

This chain's CDR3 is CASSQDRSSYEQYF. CDR3 coding DNA: TGCGCCAGCAGCCAAGATCGGTCGTCCTACGAGCAGTACTTC. The rearrangement uses TRBV4-3 and TRBJ2-7; no clear D. The V end lost 0 bases, the J end lost 1 base, and 7 bases lay between the germline ends. Germline CDR1 reads LGHNA; CDR2 reads YSLEER. The CDR3 sequence is 14 residues long.

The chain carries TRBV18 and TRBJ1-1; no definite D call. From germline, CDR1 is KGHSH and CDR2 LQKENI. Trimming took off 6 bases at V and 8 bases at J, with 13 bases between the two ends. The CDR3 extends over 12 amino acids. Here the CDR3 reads CASSTPGGEAFF. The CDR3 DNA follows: TGTGCCAGCTCGACACCCGGAGGGGAAGCTTTCTTT.